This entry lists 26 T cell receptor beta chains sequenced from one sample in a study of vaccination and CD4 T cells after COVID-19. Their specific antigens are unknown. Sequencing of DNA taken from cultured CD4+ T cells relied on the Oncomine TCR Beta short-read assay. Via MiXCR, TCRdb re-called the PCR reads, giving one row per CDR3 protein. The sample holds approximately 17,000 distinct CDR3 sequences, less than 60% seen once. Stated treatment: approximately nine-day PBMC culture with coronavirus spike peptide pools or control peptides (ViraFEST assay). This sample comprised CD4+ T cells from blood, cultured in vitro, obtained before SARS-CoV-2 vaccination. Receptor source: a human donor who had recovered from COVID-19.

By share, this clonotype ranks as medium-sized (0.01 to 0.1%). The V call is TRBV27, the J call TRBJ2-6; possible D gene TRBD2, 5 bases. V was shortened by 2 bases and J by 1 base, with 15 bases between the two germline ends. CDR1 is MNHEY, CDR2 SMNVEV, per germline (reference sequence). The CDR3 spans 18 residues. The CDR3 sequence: CASSLVPVRLSGANVLTF. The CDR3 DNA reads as TGTGCCAGCAGTTTAGTCCCGGTTAGACTATCTGGGGCCAACGTCCTGACTTTC.

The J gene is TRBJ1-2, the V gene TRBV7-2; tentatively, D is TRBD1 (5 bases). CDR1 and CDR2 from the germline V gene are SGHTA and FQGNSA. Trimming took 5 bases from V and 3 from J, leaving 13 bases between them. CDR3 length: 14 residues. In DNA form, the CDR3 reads TGTGCCAGCAGCCCTCGTGGAGGGGACTATGGCTACACCTTC. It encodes CASSPRGGDYGYTF.

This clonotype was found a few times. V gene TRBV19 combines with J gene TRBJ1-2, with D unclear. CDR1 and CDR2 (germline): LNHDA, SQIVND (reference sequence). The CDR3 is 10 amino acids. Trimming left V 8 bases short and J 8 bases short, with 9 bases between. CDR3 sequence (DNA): TGTGCCAGTCGACGCGGCGGCTACACCTTC. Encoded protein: CASRRGGYTF.

The CDR3 is CASRDHRGSSYEQYF. CDR3 nucleotide sequence: TGTGCCAGCAGGGACCATAGGGGGAGCTCCTACGAGCAGTACTTC. V is TRBV6-1 and J is TRBJ2-7, with a weak D call TRBD1 (6 bases). Trimming left V 6 bases short and J 0 bases short, with 15 bases between. This CDR3 contains 15 residues. Germline lookup yields CDR1 MNHNS and CDR2 SASEGT.

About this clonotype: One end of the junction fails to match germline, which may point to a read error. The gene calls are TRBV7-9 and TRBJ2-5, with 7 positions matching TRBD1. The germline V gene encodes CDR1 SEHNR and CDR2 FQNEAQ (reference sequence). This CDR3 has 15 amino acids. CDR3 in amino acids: CASSLQGQYQETQYF. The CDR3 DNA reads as TGTGCCAGCAGCTTACAGGGACAGTACCAAGAGACTCAGTACTTC.

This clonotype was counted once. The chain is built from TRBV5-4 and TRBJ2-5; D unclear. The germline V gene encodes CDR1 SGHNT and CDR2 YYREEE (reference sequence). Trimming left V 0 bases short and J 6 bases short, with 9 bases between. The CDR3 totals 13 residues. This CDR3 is CASSLGLGKTQYF. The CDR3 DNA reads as TGTGCCAGCAGCTTGGGCCTAGGAAAGACCCAGTACTTC.

In DNA, the CDR3 is TGTGCCAGCAGCCCAGGACAGGCAAGGAGTGAAGCTTTCTTT. Its translation is CASSPGQARSEAFF. The rearrangement uses TRBV11-3 and TRBJ1-1; 7 bases align to TRBD1. Germline-derived CDR1 and CDR2 are SGHNT and YENEEA. This CDR3 is 14 amino acids long. V lost 5 bases and J lost 7; bases outside the gene matches: 10.

This chain's CDR3 is CASSFLGLAGDSYNEQFF. CDR3 DNA sequence: TGTGCCAGCAGCTTCCTCGGACTAGCGGGAGATTCCTACAATGAGCAGTTCTTC. The V call is TRBV11-3, the J call TRBJ2-1; 13 nucleotides agree with TRBD2. Germline CDR1 SGHNT, CDR2 YENEEA. V shed 3 bases and J 1 base; nucleotides not matched to a gene: 6. There are 18 residues in the CDR3.

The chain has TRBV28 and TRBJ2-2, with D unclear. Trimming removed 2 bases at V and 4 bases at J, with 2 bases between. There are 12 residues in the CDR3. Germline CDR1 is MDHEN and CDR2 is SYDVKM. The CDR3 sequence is CASSLGTGELFF. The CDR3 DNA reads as TGTGCCAGCAGTTTAGGCACCGGGGAGCTGTTTTTT.

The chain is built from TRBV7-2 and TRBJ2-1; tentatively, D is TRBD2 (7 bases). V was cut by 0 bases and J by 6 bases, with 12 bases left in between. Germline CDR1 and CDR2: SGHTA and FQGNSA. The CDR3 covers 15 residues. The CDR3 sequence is CASSLALGGANEQFF. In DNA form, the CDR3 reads TGTGCCAGCAGCTTAGCCTTAGGGGGGGCCAATGAGCAGTTCTTC.

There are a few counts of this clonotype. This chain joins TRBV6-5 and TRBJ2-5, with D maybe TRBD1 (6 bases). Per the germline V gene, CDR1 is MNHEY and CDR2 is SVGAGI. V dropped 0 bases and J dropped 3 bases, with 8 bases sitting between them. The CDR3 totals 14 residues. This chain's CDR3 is CASSYSRGKETQYF. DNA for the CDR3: TGTGCCAGCAGTTACTCGAGGGGGAAAGAGACCCAGTACTTC.

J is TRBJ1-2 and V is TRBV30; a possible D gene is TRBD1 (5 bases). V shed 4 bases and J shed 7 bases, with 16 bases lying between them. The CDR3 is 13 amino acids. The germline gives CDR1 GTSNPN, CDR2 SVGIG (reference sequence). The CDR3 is CAWMGDRWSGYTF. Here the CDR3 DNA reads TGTGCCTGGATGGGTGACAGATGGAGTGGCTACACCTTC.

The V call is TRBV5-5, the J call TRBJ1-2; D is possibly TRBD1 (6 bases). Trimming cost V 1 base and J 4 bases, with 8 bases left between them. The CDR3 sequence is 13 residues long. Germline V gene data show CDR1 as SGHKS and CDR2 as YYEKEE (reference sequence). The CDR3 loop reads CASSLLGGYGYTF. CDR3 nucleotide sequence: TGTGCCAGCAGCTTGCTAGGGGGCTATGGCTACACCTTC.

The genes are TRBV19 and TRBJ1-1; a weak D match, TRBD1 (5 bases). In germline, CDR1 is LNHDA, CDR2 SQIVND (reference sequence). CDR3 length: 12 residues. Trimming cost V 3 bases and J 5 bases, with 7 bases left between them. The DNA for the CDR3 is TGTGCCAGTAGTATCCAGGGAACTGAAGCTTTCTTT. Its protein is CASSIQGTEAFF.

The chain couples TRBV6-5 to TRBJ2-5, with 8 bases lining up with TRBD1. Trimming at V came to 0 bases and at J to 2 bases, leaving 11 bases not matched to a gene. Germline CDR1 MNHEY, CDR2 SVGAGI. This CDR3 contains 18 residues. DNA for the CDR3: TGTGCCAGCAGTTACTCTTTTGGCGTCGGACAGGGACAAGAGACCCAGTACTTC. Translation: CASSYSFGVGQGQETQYF.

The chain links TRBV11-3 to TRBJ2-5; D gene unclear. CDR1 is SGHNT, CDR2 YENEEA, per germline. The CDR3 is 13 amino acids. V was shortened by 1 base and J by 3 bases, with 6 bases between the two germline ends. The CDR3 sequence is CASSLGPEETQYF. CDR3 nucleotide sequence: TGTGCCAGCAGCTTAGGCCCTGAAGAGACCCAGTACTTC.

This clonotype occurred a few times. CDR3 DNA sequence: TGTGCCAGCAGGGTAGCGGGGGGGCTCTCCTACGAGCAGTACTTC. Its translation is CASRVAGGLSYEQYF. The chain employs TRBV2 and TRBJ2-7; 11 nucleotides line up with TRBD2. The germline gives CDR1 SNHLY, CDR2 FYNNEI. V shed 6 bases, J shed 0 bases, and the junction held 4 bases outside the gene matches. The CDR3 is made up of 15 amino acids.

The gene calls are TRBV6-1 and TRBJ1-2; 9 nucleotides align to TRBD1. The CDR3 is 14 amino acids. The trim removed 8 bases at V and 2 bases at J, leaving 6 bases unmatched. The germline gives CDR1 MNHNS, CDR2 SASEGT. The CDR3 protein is CASGGTGSNYGYTF. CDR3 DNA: TGTGCCAGCGGAGGGACAGGGTCGAACTATGGCTACACCTTC.

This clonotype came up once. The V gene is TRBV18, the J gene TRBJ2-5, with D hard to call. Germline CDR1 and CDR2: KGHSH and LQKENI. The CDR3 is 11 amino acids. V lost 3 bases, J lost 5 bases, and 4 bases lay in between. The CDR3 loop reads CASSPTETQYF. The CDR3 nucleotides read TGTGCCAGCTCACCTACGGAGACCCAGTACTTC.

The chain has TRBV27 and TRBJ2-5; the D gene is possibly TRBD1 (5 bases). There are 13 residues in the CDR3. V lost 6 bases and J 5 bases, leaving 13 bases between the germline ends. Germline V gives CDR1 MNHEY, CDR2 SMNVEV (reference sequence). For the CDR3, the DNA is TGTGCCAGCAGCCGCAGGGTGGCGGAGACCCAGTACTTC. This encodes CASSRRVAETQYF.

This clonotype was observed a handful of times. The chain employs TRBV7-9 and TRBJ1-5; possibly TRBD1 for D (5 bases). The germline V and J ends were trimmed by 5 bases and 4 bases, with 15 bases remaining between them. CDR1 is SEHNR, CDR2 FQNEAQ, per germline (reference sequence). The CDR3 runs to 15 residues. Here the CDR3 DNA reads TGTGCCAGCAGCCCAGACCCAGGGTTTAATCAGCCCCAGCATTTT. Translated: CASSPDPGFNQPQHF. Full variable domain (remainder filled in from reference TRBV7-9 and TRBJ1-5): DTGVSQNPRHKITKRGQNVTFRCDPISEHNRLYWYRQTLGQGPEFLTYFQNEAQLEKSRLLSDRFSAERPKGSFSTLEIQRTEQGDSAMYLCASSPDPGFNQPQHFGDGTRLSIL.

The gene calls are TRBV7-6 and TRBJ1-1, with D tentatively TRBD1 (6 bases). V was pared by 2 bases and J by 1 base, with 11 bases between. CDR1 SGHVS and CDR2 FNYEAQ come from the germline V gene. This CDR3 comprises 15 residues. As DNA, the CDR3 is TGTGCCAGCAGCTTACAGGGACACGGGAACACTGAAGCTTTCTTT. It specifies CASSLQGHGNTEAFF.

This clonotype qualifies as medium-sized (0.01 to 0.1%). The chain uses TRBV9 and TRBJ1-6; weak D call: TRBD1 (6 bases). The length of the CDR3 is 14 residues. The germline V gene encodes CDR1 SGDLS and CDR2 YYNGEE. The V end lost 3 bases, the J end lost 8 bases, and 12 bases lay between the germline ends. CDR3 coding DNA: TGTGCCAGCAGCGATCAGACAGGCCATTCACCCCTCCACTTT. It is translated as CASSDQTGHSPLHF.

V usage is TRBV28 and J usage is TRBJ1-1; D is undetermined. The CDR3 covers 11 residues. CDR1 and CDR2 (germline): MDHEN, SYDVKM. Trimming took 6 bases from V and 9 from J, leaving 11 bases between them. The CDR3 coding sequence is TGTGCCAGCAGGAACTCAGCGAAAGCTTTCTTT. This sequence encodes CASRNSAKAFF.

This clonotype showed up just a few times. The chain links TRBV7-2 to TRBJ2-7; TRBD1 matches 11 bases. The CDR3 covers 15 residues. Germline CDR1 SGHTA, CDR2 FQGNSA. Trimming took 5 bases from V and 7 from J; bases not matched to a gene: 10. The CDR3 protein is CASSLDGQGAWEQYF. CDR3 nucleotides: TGTGCCAGCAGCCTGGATGGACAGGGGGCTTGGGAGCAGTACTTC.

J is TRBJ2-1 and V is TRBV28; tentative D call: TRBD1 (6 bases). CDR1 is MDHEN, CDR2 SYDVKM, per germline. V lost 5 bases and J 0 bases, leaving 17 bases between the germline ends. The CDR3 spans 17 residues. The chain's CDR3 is CASSPTKTGSSYNEQFF. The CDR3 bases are TGTGCCAGCAGTCCGACCAAAACAGGGAGCTCCTACAATGAGCAGTTCTTC.